The clone carrying this T cell receptor beta chain was seen only once. The data belong to a study of blood T cell repertoires in COVID-19. Across the study: COVID-19 samples, acute and convalescent, were from the United States, Italy and Spain. PBMCs, B-cell-depleted T cells, or T cells were the source of the cDNA or gDNA that made up the material.

Germline assignment: CDR1 SGHKS and CDR2 YYEKEE (reference sequence). Trimming stripped 2 bases from V and 1 base from J, with 12 bases between. The CDR3 loop spans 15 amino acids. How the authors handled the data: Using reference gene primer amplification, nucleated cell counts were estimated. TCRdb's table, derived via immunoSEQ multiplex PCR, lists solely in-frame clones and lacks some. From that table come the V and J calls and clone size; the DNA was used to work out D and trimming. The sample lists some 350,000 clones; around nine tenths were seen once. Sample: peripheral blood. The chain uses TRBV5-5 and TRBJ2-5; no clear D gene. This TCR came from a woman aged 18-29 years who had recovered from COVID-19. The CDR3 bases are TGTGCCAGCAGCTTTACAGCAGGCACCCAAGAGACCCAGTACTTC. This translates into CASSFTAGTQETQYF. Full variable domain (remainder filled in from reference TRBV5-5 and TRBJ2-5): DAGVTQSPTHLIKTRGQQVTLRCSPISGHKSVSWYQQVLGQGPQFIFQYYEKEERGRGNFPDRFSARQFPNYSSELNVNALLLGDSALYLCASSFTAGTQETQYFGPGTRLLVL.